This T cell receptor beta chain is from a study of blood T cell repertoires in COVID-19. Across the whole study: T cells, B-cell-depleted T cells, or PBMCs supplied cDNA or gDNA.

Enrolled through a virtual design, the participants were between roughly 18 and 95 years of age and came from 24 US areas. V was cut by 5 bases and J by 0 bases, with 11 bases left in between. The CDR3 sequence is 15 residues long. CDR1 SGHAT and CDR2 FQNNGV come from the germline V gene. In the source study's methods: Amplification with reference gene primers provided the estimates of nucleated cell counts. Produced via immunoSEQ multiplex PCR; TCRdb's table is partial and in-frame only. D and trimming were read from the DNA, whereas the V and J calls and clone size are those reported in that table. The repertoire holds 150,000 to 200,000 clones, with roughly 83% as singletons.

The sample taken for sequencing was PBMCs or T cells enriched from blood (not recorded which). The source is a woman in her sixties or seventies who had recovered from COVID-19. This chain joins TRBV11-2 and TRBJ1-3; D remains ambiguous. The CDR3 region is CASSPDTRSGNTIYF. The DNA of the CDR3 is TGTGCCAGCAGCCCCGACACCCGCTCTGGAAACACCATATATTTT.